Reported below is one TCR beta chain. This specimen comes from a study of blood T cell repertoires in COVID-19. Study in general: Samples of COVID-19 (acute and convalescent) were obtained from the United States, Italy and Spain. The analysed material was cDNA or gDNA that came from T cells, B-cell-depleted T cells, or PBMCs.

Germline V gene lookup returns CDR1 SEHNR and CDR2 FQNEAQ (reference sequence). The CDR3 sequence is 14 residues long. V was clipped by 11 bases and J by 0 bases, with 17 bases between them. Source study methods: Quantification of nucleated cells was approximated via reference gene primer amplification. Profiled with immunoSEQ multiplex PCR; TCRdb holds only in-frame clones, not every one. The V and J calls and clone size were taken over from that table, and D and trimming were inferred from the DNA. The table records 200,000 or so clones, around 80% of them present only once. V gene TRBV7-9 combines with J gene TRBJ2-7, with D possibly TRBD1 on 6 matching bases. The source material was peripheral blood. The TCR comes from a human donor in a cohort sampled during active COVID-19. The CDR3 loop reads CAASWGLDSYEQYF. The CDR3 DNA reads as TGTGCCGCCAGCTGGGGGCTGGACTCCTACGAGCAGTACTTC. The full variable domain, rest sourced from reference TRBV7-9 and TRBJ2-7, is DTGVSQNPRHKITKRGQNVTFRCDPISEHNRLYWYRQTLGQGPEFLTYFQNEAQLEKSRLLSDRFSAERPKGSFSTLEIQRTEQGDSAMYLCAASWGLDSYEQYFGPGTRLTVT.